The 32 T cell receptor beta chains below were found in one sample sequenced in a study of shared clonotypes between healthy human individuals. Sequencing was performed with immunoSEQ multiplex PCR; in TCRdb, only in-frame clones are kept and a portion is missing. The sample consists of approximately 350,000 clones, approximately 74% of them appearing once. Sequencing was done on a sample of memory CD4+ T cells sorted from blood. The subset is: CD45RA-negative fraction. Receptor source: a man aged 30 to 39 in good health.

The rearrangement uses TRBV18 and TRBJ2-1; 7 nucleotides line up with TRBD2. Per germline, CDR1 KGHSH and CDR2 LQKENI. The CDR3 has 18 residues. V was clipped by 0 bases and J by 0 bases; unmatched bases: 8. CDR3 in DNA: TGTGCCAGCTCACCACCGATGGGGCGGGGGAGCTCCTACAATGAGCAGTTCTTC. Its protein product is CASSPPMGRGSSYNEQFF.

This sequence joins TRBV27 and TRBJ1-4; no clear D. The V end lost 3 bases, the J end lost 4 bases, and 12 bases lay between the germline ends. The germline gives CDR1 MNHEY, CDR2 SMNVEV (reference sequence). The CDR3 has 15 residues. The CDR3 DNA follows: TGTGCCAGCAGTTTCGGGTCGGCGGGTAATGAAAAACTGTTTTTT. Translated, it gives CASSFGSAGNEKLFF.

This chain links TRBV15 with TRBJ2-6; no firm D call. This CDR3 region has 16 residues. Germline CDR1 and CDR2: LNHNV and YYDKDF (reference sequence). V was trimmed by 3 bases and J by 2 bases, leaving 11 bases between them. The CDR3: CATSSDRGPGANVLTF. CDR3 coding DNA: TGTGCCACCAGCAGCGATAGAGGTCCTGGGGCCAACGTCCTGACTTTC.

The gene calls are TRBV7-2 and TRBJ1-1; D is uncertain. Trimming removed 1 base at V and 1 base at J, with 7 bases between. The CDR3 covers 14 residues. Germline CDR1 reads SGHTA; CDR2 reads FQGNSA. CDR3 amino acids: CASSLGRKNTEAFF. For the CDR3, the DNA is TGTGCCAGCAGCTTAGGCCGTAAGAACACTGAAGCTTTCTTT.

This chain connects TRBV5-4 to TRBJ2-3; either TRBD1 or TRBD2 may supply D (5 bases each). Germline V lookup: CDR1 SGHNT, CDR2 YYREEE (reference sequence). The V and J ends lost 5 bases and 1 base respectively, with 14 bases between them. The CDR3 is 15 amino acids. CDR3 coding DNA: TGTGCCAGCAGTCGGGGCAGAGGGCGCACAGATACGCAGTATTTT. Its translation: CASSRGRGRTDTQYF. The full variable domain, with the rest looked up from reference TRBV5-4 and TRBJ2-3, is ETGVTQSPTHLIKTRGQQVTLRCSSQSGHNTVSWYQQALGQGPQFIFQYYREEENGRGNFPPRFSGLQFPNYSSELNVNALELDDSALYLCASSRGRGRTDTQYFGPGTRLTVL.

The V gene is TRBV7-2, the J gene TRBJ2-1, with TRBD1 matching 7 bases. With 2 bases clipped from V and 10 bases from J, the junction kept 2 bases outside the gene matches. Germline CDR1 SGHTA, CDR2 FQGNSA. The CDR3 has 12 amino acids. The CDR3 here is CASSLRTGEQFF. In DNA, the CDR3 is TGTGCCAGCAGCTTAAGGACAGGAGAGCAGTTCTTC. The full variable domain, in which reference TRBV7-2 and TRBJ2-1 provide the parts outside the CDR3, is GAGVSQSPSNKVTEKGKDVELRCDPISGHTALYWYRQSLGQGLEFLIYFQGNSAPDKSGLPSDRFSAERTGGSVSTLTIQRTQQEDSAVYLCASSLRTGEQFFGPGTRLTVL.

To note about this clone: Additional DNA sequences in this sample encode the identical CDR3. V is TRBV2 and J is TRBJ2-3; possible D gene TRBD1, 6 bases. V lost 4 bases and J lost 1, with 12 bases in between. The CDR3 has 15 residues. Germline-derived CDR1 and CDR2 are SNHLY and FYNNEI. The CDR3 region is CASSGRAGGTDTQYF. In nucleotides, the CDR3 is TGTGCCAGCAGTGGAAGGGCAGGGGGCACAGATACGCAGTATTTT.

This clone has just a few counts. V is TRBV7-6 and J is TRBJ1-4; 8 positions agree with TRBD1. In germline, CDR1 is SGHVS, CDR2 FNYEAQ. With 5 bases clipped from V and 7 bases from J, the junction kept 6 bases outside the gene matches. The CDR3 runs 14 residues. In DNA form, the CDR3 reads TGTGCCAGCAGCCTACAGGGGGAGGGTGAAAAACTGTTTTTT. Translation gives CASSLQGEGEKLFF.

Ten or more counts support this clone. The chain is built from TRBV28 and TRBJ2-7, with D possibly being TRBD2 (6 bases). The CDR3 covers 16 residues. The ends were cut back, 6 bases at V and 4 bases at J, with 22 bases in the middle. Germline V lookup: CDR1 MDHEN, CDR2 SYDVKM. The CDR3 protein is CASSSSGRLKIYEQYF. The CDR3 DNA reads TGTGCCAGCAGCTCTTCAGGGAGGCTCAAGATATACGAGCAGTACTTC. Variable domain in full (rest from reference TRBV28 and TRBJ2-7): DVKVTQSSRYLVKRTGEKVFLECVQDMDHENMFWYRQDPGLGLRLIYFSYDVKMKEKGDIPEGYSVSREKKERFSLILESASTNQTSMYLCASSSSGRLKIYEQYFGPGTRLTVT.

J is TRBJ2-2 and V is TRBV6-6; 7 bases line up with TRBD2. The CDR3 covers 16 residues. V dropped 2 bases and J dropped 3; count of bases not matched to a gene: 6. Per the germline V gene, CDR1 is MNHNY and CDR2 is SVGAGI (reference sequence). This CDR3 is CASSYRQRGHTGELFF. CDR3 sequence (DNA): TGTGCCAGCAGTTACCGTCAGCGGGGCCACACCGGGGAGCTGTTTTTT.

CDR3 sequence (DNA): TGTGCCTGGGGGGATAGGGGCTACACCTTC. Its translation is CAWGDRGYTF. The V and J genes are TRBV30 and TRBJ1-2, with unresolved D. There are 10 residues in the CDR3. Germline CDR1 is GTSNPN and CDR2 is SVGIG (reference sequence). Trimming stripped 5 bases from V and 8 bases from J, with 9 bases between.

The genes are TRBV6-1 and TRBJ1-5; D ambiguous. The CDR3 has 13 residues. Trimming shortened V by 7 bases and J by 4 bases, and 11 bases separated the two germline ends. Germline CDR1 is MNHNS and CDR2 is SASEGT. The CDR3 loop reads CASKTAANQPQHF. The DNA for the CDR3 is TGTGCCAGCAAGACGGCAGCTAATCAGCCCCAGCATTTT.

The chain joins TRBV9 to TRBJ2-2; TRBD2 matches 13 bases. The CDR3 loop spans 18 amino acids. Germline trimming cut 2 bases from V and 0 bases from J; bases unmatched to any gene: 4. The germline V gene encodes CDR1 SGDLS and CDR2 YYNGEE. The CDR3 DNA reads TGTGCCAGCAGCGTTACGGGACTAGCGGGACCGAACACCGGGGAGCTGTTTTTT. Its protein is CASSVTGLAGPNTGELFF.

The CDR3, as DNA: TGTGCCAGCAGGCATTTAACCGGGACTAGCGGGGCCCACACAGATACGCAGTATTTT. Translated: CASRHLTGTSGAHTDTQYF. The rearrangement uses TRBV27 and TRBJ2-3; 13 bases are a match to TRBD2. Germline-derived CDR1 and CDR2 are MNHEY and SMNVEV (reference sequence). This CDR3 has 19 residues. V dropped 6 bases and J dropped 2; count of bases not matched to a gene: 14.

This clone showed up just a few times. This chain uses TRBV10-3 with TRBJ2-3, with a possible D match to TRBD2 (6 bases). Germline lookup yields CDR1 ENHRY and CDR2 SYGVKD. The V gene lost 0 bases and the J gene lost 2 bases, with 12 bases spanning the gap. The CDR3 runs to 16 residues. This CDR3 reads CAISESGSGPTDTQYF. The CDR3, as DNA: TGTGCCATCAGTGAGTCGGGTAGCGGCCCCACAGATACGCAGTATTTT.

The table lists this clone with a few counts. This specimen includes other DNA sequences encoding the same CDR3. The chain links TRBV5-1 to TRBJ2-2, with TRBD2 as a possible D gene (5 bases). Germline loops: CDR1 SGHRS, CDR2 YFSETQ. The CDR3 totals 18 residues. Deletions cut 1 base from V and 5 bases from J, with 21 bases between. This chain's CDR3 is CASSLITITSGWTGELFF. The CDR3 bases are TGCGCCAGCAGCTTGATAACAATCACGTCGGGGTGGACCGGGGAGCTGTTTTTT.

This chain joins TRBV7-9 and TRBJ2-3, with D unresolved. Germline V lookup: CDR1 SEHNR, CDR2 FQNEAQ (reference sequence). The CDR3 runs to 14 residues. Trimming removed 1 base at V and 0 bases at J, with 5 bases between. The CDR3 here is CASSLGVSTDTQYF. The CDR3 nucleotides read TGTGCCAGCAGCTTAGGCGTTAGCACAGATACGCAGTATTTT.

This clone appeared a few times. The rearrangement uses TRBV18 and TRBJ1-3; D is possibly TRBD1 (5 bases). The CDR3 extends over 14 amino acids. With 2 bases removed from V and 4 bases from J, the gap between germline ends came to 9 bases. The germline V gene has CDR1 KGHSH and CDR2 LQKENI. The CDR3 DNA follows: TGTGCCAGCTCACCAGGAGGGGAAGGAAACACCATATATTTT. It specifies CASSPGGEGNTIYF.

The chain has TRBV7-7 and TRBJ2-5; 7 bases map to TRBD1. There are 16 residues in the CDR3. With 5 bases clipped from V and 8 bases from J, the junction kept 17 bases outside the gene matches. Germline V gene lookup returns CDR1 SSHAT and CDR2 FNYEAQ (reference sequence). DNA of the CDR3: TGTGCCAGCAGCGGGGACGACAGGGTAGGCCTGGCTACCCAGTACTTC. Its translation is CASSGDDRVGLATQYF.

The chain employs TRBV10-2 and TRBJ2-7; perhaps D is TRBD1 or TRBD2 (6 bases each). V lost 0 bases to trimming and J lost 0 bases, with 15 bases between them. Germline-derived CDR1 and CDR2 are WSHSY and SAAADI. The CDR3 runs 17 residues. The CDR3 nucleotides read TGCGCCAGCAGTGAGTCGGGGGGCGTTCTGAGCTCCTACGAGCAGTACTTC. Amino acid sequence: CASSESGGVLSSYEQYF.

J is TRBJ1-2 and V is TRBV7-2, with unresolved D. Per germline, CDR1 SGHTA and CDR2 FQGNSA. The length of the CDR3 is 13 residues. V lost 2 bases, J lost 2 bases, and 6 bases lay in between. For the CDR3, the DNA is TGTGCCAGCAGCTTACAGGCAAACTATGGCTACACCTTC. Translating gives CASSLQANYGYTF.

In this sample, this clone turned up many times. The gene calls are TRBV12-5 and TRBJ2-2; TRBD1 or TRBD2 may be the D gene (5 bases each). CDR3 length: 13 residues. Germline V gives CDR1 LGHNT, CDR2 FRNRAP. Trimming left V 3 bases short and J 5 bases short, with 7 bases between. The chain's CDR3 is CASGFGATGELFF. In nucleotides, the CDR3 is TGTGCTAGTGGTTTCGGGGCGACCGGGGAGCTGTTTTTT.

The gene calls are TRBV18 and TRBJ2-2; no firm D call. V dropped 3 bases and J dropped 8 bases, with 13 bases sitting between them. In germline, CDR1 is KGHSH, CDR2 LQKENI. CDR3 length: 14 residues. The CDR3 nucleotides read TGTGCCAGCTCACCCGATTTATCGACGGGGGAGCTGTTTTTT. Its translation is CASSPDLSTGELFF. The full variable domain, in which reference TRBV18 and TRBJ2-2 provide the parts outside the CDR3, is NAGVMQNPRHLVRRRGQEARLRCSPMKGHSHVYWYRQLPEEGLKFMVYLQKENIIDESGMPKERFSAEFPKEGPSILRIQQVVRGDSAAYFCASSPDLSTGELFFGEGSRLTVL.

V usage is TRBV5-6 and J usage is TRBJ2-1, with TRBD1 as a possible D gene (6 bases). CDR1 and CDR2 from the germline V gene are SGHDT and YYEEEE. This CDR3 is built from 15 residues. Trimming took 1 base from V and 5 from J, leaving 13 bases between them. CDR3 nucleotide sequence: TGTGCCAGCAGCTTGCGGAGACAGGCACACAATGAGCAGTTCTTC. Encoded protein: CASSLRRQAHNEQFF.

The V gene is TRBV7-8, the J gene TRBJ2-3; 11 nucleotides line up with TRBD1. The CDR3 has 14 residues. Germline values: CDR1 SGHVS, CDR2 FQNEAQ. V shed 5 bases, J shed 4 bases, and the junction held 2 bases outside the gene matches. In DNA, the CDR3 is TGTGCCAGCAGCCCGGGACAGGGGGCAGATACGCAGTATTTT. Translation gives CASSPGQGADTQYF.

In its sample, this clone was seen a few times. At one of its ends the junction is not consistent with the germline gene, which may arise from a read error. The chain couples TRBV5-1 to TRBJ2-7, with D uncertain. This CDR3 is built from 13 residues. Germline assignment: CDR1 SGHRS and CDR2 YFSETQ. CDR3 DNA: TGCGCCAGCAGCACTGACGGCCCTTGGCGTGTCTCATTC. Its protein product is CASSTDGPWRVSF. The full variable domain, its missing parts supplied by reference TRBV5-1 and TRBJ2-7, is KAGVTQTPRYLIKTRGQQVTLSCSPISGHRSVSWYQQTPGQGLQFLFEYFSETQRNKGNFPGRFSGRQFSNSRSEMNVSTLELGDSALYLCASSTDGPWRVSFGPGTRLTVT.

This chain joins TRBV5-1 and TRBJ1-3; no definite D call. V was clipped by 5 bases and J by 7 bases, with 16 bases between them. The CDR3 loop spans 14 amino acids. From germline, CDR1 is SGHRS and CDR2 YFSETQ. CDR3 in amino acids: CASSFGGSGNTIYF. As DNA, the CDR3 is TGCGCCAGCAGTTTTGGTGGTTCGGGGAACACCATATATTTT.

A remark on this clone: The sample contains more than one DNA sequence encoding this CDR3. The CDR3 is CASSEALHNEQFF. CDR3 nucleotide sequence: TGTGCCAGCAGTGAAGCCTTGCACAATGAGCAGTTCTTC. V and J are TRBV6-1 and TRBJ2-1; D not resolved. V lost 0 bases and J 5 bases, leaving 5 bases between the germline ends. The CDR3 spans 13 residues. Germline CDR1 MNHNS, CDR2 SASEGT.

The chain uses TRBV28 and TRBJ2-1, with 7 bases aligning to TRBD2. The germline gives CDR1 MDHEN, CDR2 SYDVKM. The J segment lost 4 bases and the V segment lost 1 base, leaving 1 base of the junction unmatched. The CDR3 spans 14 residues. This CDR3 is CASSLSGGYNEQFF. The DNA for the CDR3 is TGTGCCAGCAGTTTATCGGGGGGTTACAATGAGCAGTTCTTC.

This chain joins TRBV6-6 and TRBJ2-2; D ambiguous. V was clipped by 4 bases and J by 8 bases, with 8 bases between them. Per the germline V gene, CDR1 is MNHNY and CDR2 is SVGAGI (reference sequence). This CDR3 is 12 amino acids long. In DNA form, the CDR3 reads TGTGCCAGCAGTTTCGAAGTTGGGGAGCTGTTTTTT. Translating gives CASSFEVGELFF.

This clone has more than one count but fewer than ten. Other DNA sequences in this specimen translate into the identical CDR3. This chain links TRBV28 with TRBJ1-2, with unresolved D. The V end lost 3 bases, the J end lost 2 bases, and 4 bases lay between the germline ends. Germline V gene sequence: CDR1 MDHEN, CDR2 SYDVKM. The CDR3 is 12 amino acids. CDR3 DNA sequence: TGTGCCAGCAGTTTGTTGAACTATGGCTACACCTTC. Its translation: CASSLLNYGYTF.

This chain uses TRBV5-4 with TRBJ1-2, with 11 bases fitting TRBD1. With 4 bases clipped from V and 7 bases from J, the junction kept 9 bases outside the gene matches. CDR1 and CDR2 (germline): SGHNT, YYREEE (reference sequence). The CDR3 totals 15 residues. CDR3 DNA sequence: TGTGCCAGCAGCCCATGGACAGGGGGCGGGTTTGGCTACACCTTC. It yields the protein CASSPWTGGGFGYTF.